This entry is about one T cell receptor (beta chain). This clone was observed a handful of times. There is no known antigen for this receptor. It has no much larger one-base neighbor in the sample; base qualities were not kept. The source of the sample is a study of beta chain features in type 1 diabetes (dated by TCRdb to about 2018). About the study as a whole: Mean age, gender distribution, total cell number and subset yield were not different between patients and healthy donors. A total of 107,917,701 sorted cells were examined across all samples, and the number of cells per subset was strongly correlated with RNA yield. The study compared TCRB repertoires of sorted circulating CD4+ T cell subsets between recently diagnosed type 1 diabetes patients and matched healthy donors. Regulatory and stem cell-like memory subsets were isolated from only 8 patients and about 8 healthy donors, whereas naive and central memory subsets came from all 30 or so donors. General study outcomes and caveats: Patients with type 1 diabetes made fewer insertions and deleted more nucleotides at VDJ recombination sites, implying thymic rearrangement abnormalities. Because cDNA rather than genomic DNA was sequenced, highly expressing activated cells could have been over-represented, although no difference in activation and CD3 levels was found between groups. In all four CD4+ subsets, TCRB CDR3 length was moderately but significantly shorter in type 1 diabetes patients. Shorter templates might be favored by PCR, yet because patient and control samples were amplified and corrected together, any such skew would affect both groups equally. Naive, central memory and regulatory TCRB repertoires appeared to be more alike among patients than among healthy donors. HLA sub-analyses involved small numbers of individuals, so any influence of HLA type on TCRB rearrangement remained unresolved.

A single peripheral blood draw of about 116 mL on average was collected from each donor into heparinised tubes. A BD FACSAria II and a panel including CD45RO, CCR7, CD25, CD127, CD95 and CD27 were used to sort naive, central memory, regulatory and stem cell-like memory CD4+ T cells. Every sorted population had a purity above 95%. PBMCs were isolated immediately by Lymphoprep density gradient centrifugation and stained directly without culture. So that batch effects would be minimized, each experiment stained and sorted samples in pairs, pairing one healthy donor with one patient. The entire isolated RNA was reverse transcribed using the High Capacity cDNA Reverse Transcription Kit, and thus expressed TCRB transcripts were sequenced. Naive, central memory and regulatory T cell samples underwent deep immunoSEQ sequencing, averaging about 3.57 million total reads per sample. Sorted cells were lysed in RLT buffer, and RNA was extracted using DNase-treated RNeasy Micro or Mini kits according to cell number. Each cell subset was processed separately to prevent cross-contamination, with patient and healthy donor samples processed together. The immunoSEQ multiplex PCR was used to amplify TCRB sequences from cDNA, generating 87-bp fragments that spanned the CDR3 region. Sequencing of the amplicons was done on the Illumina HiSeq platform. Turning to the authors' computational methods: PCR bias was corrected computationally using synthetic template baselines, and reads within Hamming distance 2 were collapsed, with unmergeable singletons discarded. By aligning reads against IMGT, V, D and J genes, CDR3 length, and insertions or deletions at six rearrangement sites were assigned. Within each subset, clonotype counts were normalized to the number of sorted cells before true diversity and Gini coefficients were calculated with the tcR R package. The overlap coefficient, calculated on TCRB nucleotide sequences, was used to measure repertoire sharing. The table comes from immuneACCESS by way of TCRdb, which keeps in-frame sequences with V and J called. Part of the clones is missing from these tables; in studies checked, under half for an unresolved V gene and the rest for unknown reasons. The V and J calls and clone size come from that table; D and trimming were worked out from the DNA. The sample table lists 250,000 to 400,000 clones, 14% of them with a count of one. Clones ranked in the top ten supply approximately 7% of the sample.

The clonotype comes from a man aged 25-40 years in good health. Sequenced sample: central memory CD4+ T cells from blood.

The CDR3 reads CASSSFKRGGELFF. The nucleotide sequence is given as TGTGCCAGCAGCTCTTTTAAACGTGGCGGGGAGCTGTTTTTT. The rearrangement combines TRBV7-8 with TRBJ2-2, with the D gene not confidently named. The CDR3 has 14 amino acids, counting the end cysteine and phenylalanine. Only CDR3 DNA is held: 42 bases, read in frame from base 1. The germline V gene encodes CDR1 SGHVS and CDR2 FQNEAQ. The trim is 4 bases for V and 7 bases for J, with a gap of 13 bases between the germline ends.